This entry lists 14 T cell receptor beta chains sequenced from one sample in a study of blood T cell repertoires in COVID-19. Sequenced by immunoSEQ multiplex PCR; TCRdb stores in-frame clones only, minus some. The table records roughly 130,000 clones, about 84% of them present only once. The sample taken for sequencing was peripheral blood. These receptors came from a woman in her sixties or seventies with acute or convalescent COVID-19.

The chain carries TRBV9 and TRBJ2-6; D is unclear. The V gene's germline CDR1 is SGDLS and CDR2 YYNGEE. The CDR3 has 17 amino acids. Deletions cut 0 bases from V and 0 bases from J, with 10 bases between. In DNA, the CDR3 is TGTGCCAGCAGCGTAGGGGCCTCCATCTCTGGGGCCAACGTCCTGACTTTC. Its translation: CASSVGASISGANVLTF. Using reference TRBV9 and TRBJ2-6 for the parts outside the CDR3, the full variable domain is DSGVTQTPKHLITATGQRVTLRCSPRSGDLSVYWYQQSLDQGLQFLIQYYNGEERAKGNILERFSAQQFPDLHSELNLSSLELGDSALYFCASSVGASISGANVLTFGAGSRLTVL.

The chain recombines TRBV6-4 with TRBJ1-6, with 9 bases fitting TRBD1. The CDR3 spans 17 residues. In germline, CDR1 is MRHNA, CDR2 SNTAGT. With 6 bases clipped from V and 9 bases from J, the junction kept 15 bases outside the gene matches. Written as DNA, the CDR3 is TGTGCCAGCAGCATCCTCAGTGGGGGACAGGGCGGTTCACCCCTCCACTTT. Translation gives CASSILSGGQGGSPLHF.

The rearrangement joins TRBV6-6 to TRBJ1-1; a possible D gene is TRBD1 (6 bases). Trimming shortened V by 6 bases and J by 1 base, and 12 bases separated the two germline ends. Germline loops: CDR1 MNHNY, CDR2 SVGAGI (reference sequence). The length of the CDR3 is 14 residues. CDR3 protein: CASSRGAENTEAFF. Written as DNA, the CDR3 is TGTGCCAGCAGCCGGGGGGCGGAGAACACTGAAGCTTTCTTT.

The rearrangement links TRBV6-6 to TRBJ1-2; TRBD1 might be the D (6 bases). The CDR3 has 13 amino acids. With 4 bases removed from V and 4 bases from J, the gap between germline ends came to 10 bases. The germline V gene has CDR1 MNHNY and CDR2 SVGAGI (reference sequence). The CDR3 DNA reads TGTGCCAGCAGTTTGGGGGGGCTCTATGGCTACACCTTC. Its protein product is CASSLGGLYGYTF.

The chain uses TRBV24-1 and TRBJ2-3; TRBD1 matches 9 bases. The CDR3 covers 17 residues. Germline V gene sequence: CDR1 KGHDR, CDR2 SFDVKD. J gave up 5 bases and V 3 bases, and 11 bases lay outside the gene matches. The CDR3 protein is CATSDESGTGSVDTQYF. In nucleotides, the CDR3 is TGTGCCACCAGTGATGAATCCGGGACAGGGTCTGTAGATACGCAGTATTTT.

This chain connects TRBV12-3 or TRBV12-4 to TRBJ1-2, with D perhaps matching TRBD1 (5 bases). This CDR3 has 10 residues. The V and J ends lost 8 bases and 8 bases respectively, with 9 bases between them. In DNA form, the CDR3 reads TGTGCCAGCGGTTACAGGGGCTACACCTTC. Encoded protein: CASGYRGYTF.

The chain couples TRBV5-1 to TRBJ1-2; a possible D gene is TRBD1 (6 bases). Germline V CDR1 and CDR2: SGHRS, YFSETQ. This CDR3 spans 15 amino acids. The V and J ends lost 4 bases and 4 bases respectively, with 17 bases between them. DNA of the CDR3: TGCGCCAGCAGCCCGTGGACAGTGGACGGCTATGGCTACACCTTC. Its protein product is CASSPWTVDGYGYTF.

The rearrangement joins TRBV6-1 to TRBJ1-1; TRBD1 might be the D (5 bases). Germline V CDR1 and CDR2: MNHNS, SASEGT. The CDR3 has 15 residues. The V end was cut by 0 bases, the J end by 5 bases, with 13 bases between. CDR3 nucleotides: TGTGCCAGCAGTGAAGCCCCGGGGGGGAGTACTGAAGCTTTCTTT. Protein product: CASSEAPGGSTEAFF.

This rearrangement joins TRBV28 to TRBJ2-3; a weak D match, TRBD2 (6 bases). Trimming pared 6 bases from V and 0 bases from J, leaving 13 bases between. Germline assignment: CDR1 MDHEN and CDR2 SYDVKM. The CDR3 extends over 15 amino acids. CDR3: CASSSPGLSTDTQYF. CDR3 nucleotides: TGTGCCAGCAGCTCTCCGGGACTTAGCACAGATACGCAGTATTTT.

V and J are TRBV6-6 and TRBJ2-5, with a possible D match to TRBD1 (5 bases). Per the germline V gene, CDR1 is MNHNY and CDR2 is SVGAGI (reference sequence). This CDR3 comprises 14 residues. The V end lost 2 bases, the J end lost 9 bases, and 16 bases lay between the germline ends. The DNA for the CDR3 is TGTGCCAGCAGTTACGAAAGGGGCCCCGTGGCCCAGTACTTC. Translation gives CASSYERGPVAQYF.

Only a few counts were recorded for this clone. The chain carries TRBV3-1 (or the pseudogene TRBV3-2) and TRBJ2-6; D possibly corresponds to TRBD1 (6 bases). The CDR3 has 17 residues. Trimming shortened V by 4 bases and J by 4 bases, and 17 bases separated the two germline ends. CDR1 is LGHDT and CDR2 is YNNKEL in the germline V gene (reference sequence). CDR3 sequence: CASSPLQGSGGANVLTF. DNA of the CDR3: TGTGCCAGCAGCCCCTTACAGGGCTCGGGGGGGGCCAACGTCCTGACTTTC.

This clone was detected only once. This chain uses TRBV7-9 with TRBJ1-3; D is unresolved. The CDR3 has 17 residues. The germline gives CDR1 SEHNR, CDR2 FQNEAQ (reference sequence). V lost 1 base and J lost 0, with 13 bases in between. CDR3 in amino acids: CASSLGSATTSGNTIYF. CDR3 in DNA: TGTGCCAGCAGCTTAGGGTCAGCTACTACCTCTGGAAACACCATATATTTT.

J is TRBJ1-1 and V is TRBV24-1; 10 positions match TRBD1. There are 13 residues in the CDR3. J was trimmed by 4 bases and V by 7 bases; bases with no gene match: 2. Per germline, CDR1 KGHDR and CDR2 SFDVKD. The CDR3 DNA is TGTGCCACCAGAAGGACAGGGGGCACTGAAGCTTTCTTT. Translation gives CATRRTGGTEAFF.

The chain employs TRBV30 and TRBJ1-6; D not resolved. V was trimmed by 0 bases and J by 2 bases, leaving 11 bases between them. The CDR3 is made up of 16 amino acids. Germline V gives CDR1 GTSNPN, CDR2 SVGIG (reference sequence). The CDR3 coding sequence is TGTGCCTGGAGTGTAGAGGTTTTGGCCTATAATTCACCCCTCCACTTT. This encodes CAWSVEVLAYNSPLHF.